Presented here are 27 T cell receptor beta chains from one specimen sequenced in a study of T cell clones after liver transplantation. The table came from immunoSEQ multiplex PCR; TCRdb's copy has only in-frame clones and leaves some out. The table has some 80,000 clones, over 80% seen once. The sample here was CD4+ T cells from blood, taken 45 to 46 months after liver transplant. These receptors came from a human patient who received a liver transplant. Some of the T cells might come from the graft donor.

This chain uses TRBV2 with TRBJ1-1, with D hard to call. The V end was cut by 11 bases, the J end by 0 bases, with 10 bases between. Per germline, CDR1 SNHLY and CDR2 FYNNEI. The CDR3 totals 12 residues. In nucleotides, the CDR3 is TGTGCCGGTACGACGCTGAACACTGAAGCTTTCTTT. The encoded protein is CAGTTLNTEAFF.

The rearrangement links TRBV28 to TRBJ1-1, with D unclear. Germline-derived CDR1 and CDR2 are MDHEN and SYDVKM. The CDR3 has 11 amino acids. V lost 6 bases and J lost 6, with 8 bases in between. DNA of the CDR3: TGTGCCAGCAGACGAATAGCTGAAGCTTTCTTT. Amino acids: CASRRIAEAFF.

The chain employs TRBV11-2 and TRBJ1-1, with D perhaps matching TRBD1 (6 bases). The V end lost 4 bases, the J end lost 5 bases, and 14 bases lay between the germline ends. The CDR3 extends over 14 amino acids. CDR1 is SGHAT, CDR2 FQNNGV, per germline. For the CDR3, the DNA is TGTGCCAGCAGCTATGGGGCAGGGGAAACTGAAGCTTTCTTT. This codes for CASSYGAGETEAFF.

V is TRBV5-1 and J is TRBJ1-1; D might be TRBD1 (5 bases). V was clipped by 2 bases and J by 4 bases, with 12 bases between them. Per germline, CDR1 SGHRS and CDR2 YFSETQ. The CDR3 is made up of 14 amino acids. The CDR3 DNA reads TGCGCCAGCAGCTTCCTCAGGGAGGGCACTGAAGCTTTCTTT. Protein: CASSFLREGTEAFF.

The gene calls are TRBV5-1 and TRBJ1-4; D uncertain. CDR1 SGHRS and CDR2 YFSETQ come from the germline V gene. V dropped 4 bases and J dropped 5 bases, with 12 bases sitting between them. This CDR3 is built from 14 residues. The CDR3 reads CASSRDTYNEKLFF. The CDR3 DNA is TGCGCCAGCAGCCGAGACACCTACAATGAAAAACTGTTTTTT.

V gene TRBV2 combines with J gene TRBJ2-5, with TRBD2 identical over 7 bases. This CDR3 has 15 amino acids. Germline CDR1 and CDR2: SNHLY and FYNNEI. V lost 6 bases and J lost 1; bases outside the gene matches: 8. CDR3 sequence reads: CASSGGSAGQETQYF. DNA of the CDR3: TGTGCCAGCAGCGGGGGGTCAGCGGGCCAAGAGACCCAGTACTTC.

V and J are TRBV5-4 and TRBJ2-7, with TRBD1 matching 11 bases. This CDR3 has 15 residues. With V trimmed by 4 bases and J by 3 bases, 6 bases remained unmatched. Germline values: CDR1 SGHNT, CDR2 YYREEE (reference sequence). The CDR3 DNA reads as TGTGCCAGCAGCGCCGGGACAGGGGGTTTCTACGAGCAGTACTTC. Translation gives CASSAGTGGFYEQYF.

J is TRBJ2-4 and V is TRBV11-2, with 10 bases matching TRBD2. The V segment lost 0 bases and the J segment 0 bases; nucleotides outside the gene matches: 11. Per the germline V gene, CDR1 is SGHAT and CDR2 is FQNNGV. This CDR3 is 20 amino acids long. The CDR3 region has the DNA TGTGCCAGCAGCTTAGAGTCGAGCGGGAGGGCCGGACTAGCCAAAAACATTCAGTACTTC. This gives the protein CASSLESSGRAGLAKNIQYF.

The CDR3 bases are TGTGCCAGTACCCCGACAGGGGGCTTTGATGAAGCTTTCTTT. Amino acid sequence: CASTPTGGFDEAFF. The gene calls are TRBV19 and TRBJ1-1, with TRBD1 matching over 10 bases. Unmatched junction bases numbered 9, after V lost 7 bases and J lost 7 bases. Germline loops: CDR1 LNHDA, CDR2 SQIVND (reference sequence). The CDR3 runs to 14 residues.

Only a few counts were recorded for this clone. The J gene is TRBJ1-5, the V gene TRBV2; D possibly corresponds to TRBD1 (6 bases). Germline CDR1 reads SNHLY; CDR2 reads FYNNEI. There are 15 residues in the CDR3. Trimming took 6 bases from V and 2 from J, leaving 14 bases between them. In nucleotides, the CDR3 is TGTGCCAGCAGCCCACAGGGTTGGGGCAATCAGCCCCAGCATTTT. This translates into CASSPQGWGNQPQHF.

CDR3 in amino acids: CASSASTIPRGTDTQYF. CDR3 coding DNA: TGTGCCAGCAGCGCATCGACGATTCCTAGGGGCACAGATACGCAGTATTTT. The chain has TRBV9 and TRBJ2-3; D unclear. Trimming removed 3 bases at V and 1 base at J, with 18 bases between. This CDR3 has 17 residues. Germline V gene sequence: CDR1 SGDLS, CDR2 YYNGEE.

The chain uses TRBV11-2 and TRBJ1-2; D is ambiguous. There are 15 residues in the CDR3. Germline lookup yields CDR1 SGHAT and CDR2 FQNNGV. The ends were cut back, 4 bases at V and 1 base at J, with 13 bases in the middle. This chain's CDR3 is CASSSLQRDNYGYTF. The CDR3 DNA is TGTGCCAGCAGCTCGCTTCAAAGGGATAACTATGGCTACACCTTC.

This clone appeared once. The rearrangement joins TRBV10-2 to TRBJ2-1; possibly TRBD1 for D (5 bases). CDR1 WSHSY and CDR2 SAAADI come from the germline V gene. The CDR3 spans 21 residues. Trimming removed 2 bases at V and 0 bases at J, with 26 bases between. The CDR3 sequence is CASSETWSWGADRSSYNEQFF. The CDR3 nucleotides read TGCGCCAGCAGTGAGACATGGTCCTGGGGTGCCGACAGAAGCTCCTACAATGAGCAGTTCTTC.

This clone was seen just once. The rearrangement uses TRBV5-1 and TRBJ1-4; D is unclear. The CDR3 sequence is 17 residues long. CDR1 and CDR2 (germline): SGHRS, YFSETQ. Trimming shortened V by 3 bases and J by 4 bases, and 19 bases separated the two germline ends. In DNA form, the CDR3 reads TGCGCCAGCAGCTCGGGCTACGTGGCAGGCGGTAATGAAAAACTGTTTTTT. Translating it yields CASSSGYVAGGNEKLFF.

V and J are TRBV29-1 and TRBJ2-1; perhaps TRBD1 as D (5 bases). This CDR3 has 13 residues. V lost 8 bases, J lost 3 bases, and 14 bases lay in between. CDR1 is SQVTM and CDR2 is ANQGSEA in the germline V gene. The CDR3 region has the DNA TGCAGCACCCCTGGGGCAGGCTACAATGAGCAGTTCTTC. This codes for CSTPGAGYNEQFF.

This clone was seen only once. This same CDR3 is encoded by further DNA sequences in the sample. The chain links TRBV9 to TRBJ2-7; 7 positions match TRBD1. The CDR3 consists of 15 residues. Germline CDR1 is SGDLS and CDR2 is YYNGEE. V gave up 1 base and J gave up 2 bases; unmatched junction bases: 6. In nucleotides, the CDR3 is TGTGCCAGCAGCGTAAGGGACAGTAAAACCTACGAGCAGTACTTC. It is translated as CASSVRDSKTYEQYF.

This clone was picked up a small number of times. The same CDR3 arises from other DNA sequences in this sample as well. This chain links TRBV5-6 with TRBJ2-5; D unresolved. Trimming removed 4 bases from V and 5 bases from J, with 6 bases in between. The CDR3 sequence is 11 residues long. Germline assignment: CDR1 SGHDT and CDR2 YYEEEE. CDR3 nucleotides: TGTGCCAGCAGCCTAAGGGAGACCCAGTACTTC. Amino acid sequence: CASSLRETQYF. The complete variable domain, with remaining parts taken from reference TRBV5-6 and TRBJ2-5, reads DAGVTQSPTHLIKTRGQQVTLRCSPKSGHDTVSWYQQALGQGPQFIFQYYEEEERQRGNFPDRFSGHQFPNYSSELNVNALLLGDSALYLCASSLRETQYFGPGTRLLVL.

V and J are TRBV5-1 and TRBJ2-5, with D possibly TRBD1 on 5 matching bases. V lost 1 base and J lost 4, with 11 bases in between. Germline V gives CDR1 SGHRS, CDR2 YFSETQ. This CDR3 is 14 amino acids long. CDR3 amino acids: CASSLTSTGETQYF. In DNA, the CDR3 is TGCGCCAGCAGCTTGACCTCAACAGGAGAGACCCAGTACTTC.

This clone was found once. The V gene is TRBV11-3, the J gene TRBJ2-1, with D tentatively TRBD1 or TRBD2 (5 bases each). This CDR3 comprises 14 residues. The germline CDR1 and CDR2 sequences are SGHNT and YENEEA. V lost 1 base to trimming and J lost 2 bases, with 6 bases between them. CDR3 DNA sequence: TGTGCCAGCAGCTTAGGAGGGGCCTACAATGAGCAGTTCTTC. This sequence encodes CASSLGGAYNEQFF.

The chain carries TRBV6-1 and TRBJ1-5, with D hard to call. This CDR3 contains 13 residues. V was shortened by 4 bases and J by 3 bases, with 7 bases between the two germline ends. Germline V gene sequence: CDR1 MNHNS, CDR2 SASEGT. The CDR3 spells CASSVYINQPQHF. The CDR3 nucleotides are TGTGCCAGCAGTGTTTATATCAATCAGCCCCAGCATTTT.

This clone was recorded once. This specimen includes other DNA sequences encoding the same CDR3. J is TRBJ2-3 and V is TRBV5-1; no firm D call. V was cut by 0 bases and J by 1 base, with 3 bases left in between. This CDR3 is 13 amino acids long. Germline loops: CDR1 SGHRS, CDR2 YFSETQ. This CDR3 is CASSLEGTDTQYF. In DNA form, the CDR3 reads TGCGCCAGCAGCTTGGAGGGCACAGATACGCAGTATTTT.

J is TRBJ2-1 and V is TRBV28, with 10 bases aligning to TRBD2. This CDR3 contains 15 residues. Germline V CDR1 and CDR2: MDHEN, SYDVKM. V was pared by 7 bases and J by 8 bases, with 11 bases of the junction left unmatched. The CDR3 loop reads CASTTLGLAGDEQFF. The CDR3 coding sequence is TGTGCCAGCACCACCCTGGGGCTAGCGGGAGATGAGCAGTTCTTC.

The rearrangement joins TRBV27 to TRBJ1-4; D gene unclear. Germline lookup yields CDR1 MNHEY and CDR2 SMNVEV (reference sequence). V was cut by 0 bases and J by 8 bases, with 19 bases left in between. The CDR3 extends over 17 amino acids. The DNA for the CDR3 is TGTGCCAGCAGTTTATCGTTTGCGGGAAGTTCATGGGAAAAACTGTTTTTT. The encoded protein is CASSLSFAGSSWEKLFF.

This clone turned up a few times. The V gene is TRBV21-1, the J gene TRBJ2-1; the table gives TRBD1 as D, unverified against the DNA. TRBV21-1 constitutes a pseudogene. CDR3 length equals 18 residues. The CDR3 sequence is CASSKALGTGGRGNEQFF. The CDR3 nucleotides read TGTGCCAGCAGCAAAGCGCTTGGGACAGGGGGCAGGGGGAATGAGCAGTTCTTC.

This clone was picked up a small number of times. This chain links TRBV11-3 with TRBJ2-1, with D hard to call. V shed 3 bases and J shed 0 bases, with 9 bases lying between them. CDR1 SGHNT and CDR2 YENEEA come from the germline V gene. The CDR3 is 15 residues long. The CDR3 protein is CASSFTGNSYNEQFF. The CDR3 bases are TGTGCCAGCAGCTTCACGGGTAACTCCTACAATGAGCAGTTCTTC.

The CDR3 reads CASSQELRETQYF. DNA of the CDR3: TGTGCCAGCAGCCAGGAACTAAGGGAGACCCAGTACTTC. The chain carries TRBV5-4 and TRBJ2-5; D gene ambiguous. The V gene lost 4 bases and the J gene lost 5 bases, with 12 bases spanning the gap. CDR1 is SGHNT and CDR2 is YYREEE in the germline V gene (reference sequence). The CDR3 is made up of 13 amino acids.

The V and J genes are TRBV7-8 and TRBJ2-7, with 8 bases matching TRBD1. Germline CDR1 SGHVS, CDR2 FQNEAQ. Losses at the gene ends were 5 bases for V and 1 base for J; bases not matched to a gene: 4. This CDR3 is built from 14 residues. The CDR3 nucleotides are TGTGCCAGCAGCCAGGGACAGGTTTCCTACGAGCAGTACTTC. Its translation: CASSQGQVSYEQYF.